One sample yielded the 2 T cell receptor beta chains listed below, sequenced in a study of tumor-infiltrating lymphocytes in oesophageal squamous cell carcinoma. TCRdb redid the calling of the PCR reads with MiXCR, one entry per CDR3 protein. The profile shows 20,000 to 25,000 distinct CDR3 sequences, about two fifths of them singletons. Sequencing was done on a sample of esophageal tumor tissue. These receptors came from a male donor with esophageal squamous cell carcinoma.

This clonotype was seen only a few times. This could be a read error, since a much larger clone is one nucleotide away. J is TRBJ2-3 and V is TRBV25-1, with D tentatively TRBD1 or TRBD2 (5 bases each). Germline V CDR1 and CDR2: MGHDK, SYGVNS. The ends were cut back, 4 bases at V and 14 bases at J, with 19 bases in the middle. The CDR3 is 13 amino acids. CDR3 sequence (DNA): TGTGCCAGCAGTGGGCTGGGGACCGGGGAGCTGTATTTT. It is translated as CASSGLGTGELYF.

The chain uses TRBV5-1 and TRBJ2-4, with 9 positions matching TRBD2. The V gene's germline CDR1 is SGHRS and CDR2 YFSETQ. The CDR3 spans 15 residues. Trimming cost V 3 bases and J 13 bases; bases outside gene matches: 14. The DNA of the CDR3 is TGCGCCAGCAGCTCAGGACTAGCGAACTACAATGAGCAGTACTTC. Translation: CASSSGLANYNEQYF. Drawing the rest from reference TRBV5-1 and TRBJ2-4, the complete variable domain is KAGVTQTPRYLIKTRGQQVTLSCSPISGHRSVSWYQQTPGQGLQFLFEYFSETQRNKGNFPGRFSGRQFSNSRSEMNVSTLELGDSALYLCASSSGLANYNEQYFGAGTRLSVL.